This TCR beta chain was sequenced during a study of T cells in Graves' hyperthyroidism and ophthalmopathy. Across the whole study: Blood was drawn when the patient was first diagnosed and still untreated.

J gave up 4 bases and V 7 bases, and 5 bases lay outside the gene matches. This CDR3 is built from 13 residues. The germline V gene encodes CDR1 MDHEN and CDR2 SYDVKM. This clonotype was detected ten times or more. TCR beta CDR3 sequences were amplified from RNA transcripts. HTBI primers were employed in a first-round RT-PCR of the TCR CDR3. TCRdb recomputed calls from the multiplex PCR reads with MiXCR, one row per CDR3 protein. The top ten hold approximately 32% of the sample, which has 350,000 to 400,000 distinct CDR3 sequences, about 15% seen once. This receptor was taken from a woman aged 25 to 45 with Graves' hyperthyroidism. The sample was blood. The chain has TRBV28 and TRBJ1-2; 8 bases are a match to TRBD1. The CDR3: CASTGGAGYGYTF. The CDR3, as DNA: TGTGCCAGCACAGGGGGCGCCGGCTATGGCTACACCTTC.